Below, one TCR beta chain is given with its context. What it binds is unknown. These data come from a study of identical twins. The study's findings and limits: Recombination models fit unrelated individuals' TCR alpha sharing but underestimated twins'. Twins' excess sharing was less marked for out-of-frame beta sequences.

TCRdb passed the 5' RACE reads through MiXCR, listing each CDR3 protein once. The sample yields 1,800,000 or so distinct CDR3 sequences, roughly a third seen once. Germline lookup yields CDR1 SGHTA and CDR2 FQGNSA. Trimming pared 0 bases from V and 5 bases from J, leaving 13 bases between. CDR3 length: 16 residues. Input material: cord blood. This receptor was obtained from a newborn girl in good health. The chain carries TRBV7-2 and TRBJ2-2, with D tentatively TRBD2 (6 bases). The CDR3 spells CASSLAPGDLTGELFF. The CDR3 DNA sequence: TGTGCCAGCAGCTTAGCACCGGGGGACTTAACCGGGGAGCTGTTTTTT.